The sequence of this T cell receptor (beta chain) was determined in a study of T cells after posttransplantation cyclophosphamide. Study results and limitations: TRB overlap between skin or GI tissue T cells and blood was limited. Recipient CMV seropositivity and CMV reactivation strongly tracked TRB clonality. Later post-transplant blood repertoires were often dominated by donor CD8+ memory clones.

This clone was seen a handful of times. Its antigen is still unknown. Cyclophosphamide on days +3 and +4 followed busulfan-fludarabine conditioning and a marrow graft. The V end was cut by 2 bases, the J end by 5 bases, with 15 bases between. Germline assignment: CDR1 SGHAT and CDR2 FQNNGV. The CDR3 runs 15 residues. The repertoire was sequenced with immunoSEQ multiplex PCR; TCRdb's copy has only in-frame clones and lacks some. This sample has about 4,100 clones, each found more than once. The material was PBMCs, obtained after allogeneic stem cell transplant with posttransplant cyclophosphamide. The clonotype comes from a female patient aged 18 to 29 who received an allogeneic stem cell transplant from an unrelated donor, was CMV-positive, and had acute GVHD only. Some T cells may have originated in the graft donor. V and J are TRBV11-2 and TRBJ2-5; D unresolved. In DNA, the CDR3 is TGTGCCAGCAGCTTATATACAGCAAATGTGGAGACCCAGTACTTC. Amino acids: CASSLYTANVETQYF.